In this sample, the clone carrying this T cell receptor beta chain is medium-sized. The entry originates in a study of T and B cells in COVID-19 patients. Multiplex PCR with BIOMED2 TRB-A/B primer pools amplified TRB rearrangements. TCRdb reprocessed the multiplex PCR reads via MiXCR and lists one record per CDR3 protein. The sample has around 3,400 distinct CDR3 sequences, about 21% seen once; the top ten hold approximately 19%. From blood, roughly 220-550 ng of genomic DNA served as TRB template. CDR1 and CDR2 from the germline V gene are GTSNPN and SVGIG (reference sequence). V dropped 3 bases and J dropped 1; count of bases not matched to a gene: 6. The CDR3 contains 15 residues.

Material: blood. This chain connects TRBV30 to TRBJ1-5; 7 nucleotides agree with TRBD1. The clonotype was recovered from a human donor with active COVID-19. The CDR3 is CAWRVPGQSNQPQHF. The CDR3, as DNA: TGTGCCTGGAGGGTTCCGGGACAGAGCAATCAGCCCCAGCATTTT.